Below are 5 T cell receptor beta chains sequenced from a single sample in a study of coeliac disease. The protocol was immunoSEQ multiplex PCR, while the TCRdb copy is restricted to in-frame clones and leaves out a portion. The sample records 6,000 to 7,000 clones, about 59% being singletons. The sequenced sample consisted of lymphocytes from the gut lamina propria. The receptors were gathered from a man in his fifties or sixties with celiac disease on a gluten-free diet.

The chain couples TRBV5-5 to TRBJ1-5; 9 bases agree with TRBD1. The CDR3 runs to 16 residues. V shed 0 bases, J shed 2 bases, and the junction held 3 bases outside the gene matches. Per the germline V gene, CDR1 is SGHKS and CDR2 is YYEKEE (reference sequence). This CDR3 reads CASSLGWTGGNQPQHF. The CDR3 DNA sequence: TGTGCCAGCAGCTTGGGTTGGACAGGGGGCAATCAGCCCCAGCATTTT. Filled out from reference TRBV5-5 and TRBJ1-5, the complete variable domain reads DAGVTQSPTHLIKTRGQQVTLRCSPISGHKSVSWYQQVLGQGPQFIFQYYEKEERGRGNFPDRFSARQFPNYSSELNVNALLLGDSALYLCASSLGWTGGNQPQHFGDGTRLSIL.

The chain has TRBV28 and TRBJ1-1; D uncertain. Germline assignment: CDR1 MDHEN and CDR2 SYDVKM. V was shortened by 10 bases and J by 0 bases, with 18 bases between the two germline ends. The CDR3 consists of 15 residues. DNA of the CDR3: TGTGCCACCTTTCGACCCGGCGGCTTGAACACTGAAGCTTTCTTT. Its translation: CATFRPGGLNTEAFF.

This clone was observed a few times. The chain uses TRBV19 and TRBJ1-1; D ambiguous. Germline assignment: CDR1 LNHDA and CDR2 SQIVND (reference sequence). The V end was cut by 3 bases, the J end by 2 bases, with 16 bases between. CDR3 length: 16 residues. For the CDR3, the DNA is TGTGCCAGTAGTATCGGGAGAGGTCGGCTCAACACTGAAGCTTTCTTT. Protein product: CASSIGRGRLNTEAFF.

The genes are TRBV7-2 and TRBJ1-1, with D uncertain. The CDR3 contains 13 residues. From germline, CDR1 is SGHTA and CDR2 FQGNSA. Trimming pared 2 bases from V and 1 base from J, leaving 5 bases between. CDR3 sequence: CASSLRRNTEAFF. As DNA, the CDR3 is TGTGCCAGCAGCTTAAGGAGGAACACTGAAGCTTTCTTT.

The chain recombines TRBV28 with TRBJ1-2; D is uncertain. The CDR3 runs 15 residues. The germline V gene has CDR1 MDHEN and CDR2 SYDVKM. Trimming left V 3 bases short and J 1 base short, with 12 bases between. CDR3 DNA: TGTGCCAGCAGTTTGGGCAGTCGTCTTAACTATGGCTACACCTTC. It translates to CASSLGSRLNYGYTF.